This TCR beta chain was obtained from a study of cytomegalovirus exposure and HLA in healthy donors. General study results and limits: There were reportedly fewer N-insertions in an Asian-associated ancestry cluster than the approximately 670-donor mean, in a later analysis.

This CDR3 region has 16 residues. Germline V lookup: CDR1 SGHVS, CDR2 FQNEAQ. Primers for the PCR totalled 60 Vbeta and 13 Jbeta. Data came from immunoSEQ multiplex PCR; TCRdb stores just in-frame clones and leaves some out. The data show some 180,000 clones, with 80% to 90% seen just once and under 2% held by the top ten. In regard to this clone: Its cognate antigen is unknown.

Healthy bone marrow donors made up the donor group. Donors counted as nominally healthy when sampled, yet unrecorded immune exposures were likely. The rearrangement links TRBV7-8 to TRBJ2-5, with TRBD2 matching 11 bases. Gene TRBJ2-7 matches the end of the DNA better, so the J call may be wrong. Sequencing input: PBMCs. The sequence derives from a man aged 40-49 years in good health and CMV-seropositive. The CDR3 sequence: CASRGPGTSGSYEQYF. CDR3 coding DNA: TGTGCCAGCAGAGGGCCCGGGACTAGCGGATCCTACGAGCAGTACTTC.